This T cell receptor (beta chain) was observed in a study of OX40 agonist ivuxolimab in advanced cancers. Study results and limitations: At 0.1 to 3.0 mg/kg and by week 6, clonal expansion occurred in CD4+ and CD8+ blood T cells.

About this clone itself: Its specificity is unknown.

Profiled with immunoSEQ multiplex PCR; TCRdb holds only in-frame clones, not every one. The sample includes 65,000 to 90,000 clones, 75% to 95% seen only once; the top ten take approximately 0.49%. CDR1 and CDR2 from the germline V gene are SGHNT and YENEEA. CDR3 length equals 14 residues. V was pared by 5 bases and J by 7 bases, with 5 bases of the junction left unmatched. This TCR derives from an adult with an advanced solid tumor such as melanoma, head and neck, liver or kidney cancer. This material consisted of CD4+ or CD8+ T cells sorted from blood, taken in a trial of the OX40 agonist ivuxolimab. The chain carries TRBV11-3 and TRBJ2-2; TRBD1 agrees at 9 bases. CDR3 loop: CASSADRGNGELFF. In DNA, the CDR3 is TGTGCCAGCAGCGCGGACAGGGGTAACGGGGAGCTGTTTTTT.